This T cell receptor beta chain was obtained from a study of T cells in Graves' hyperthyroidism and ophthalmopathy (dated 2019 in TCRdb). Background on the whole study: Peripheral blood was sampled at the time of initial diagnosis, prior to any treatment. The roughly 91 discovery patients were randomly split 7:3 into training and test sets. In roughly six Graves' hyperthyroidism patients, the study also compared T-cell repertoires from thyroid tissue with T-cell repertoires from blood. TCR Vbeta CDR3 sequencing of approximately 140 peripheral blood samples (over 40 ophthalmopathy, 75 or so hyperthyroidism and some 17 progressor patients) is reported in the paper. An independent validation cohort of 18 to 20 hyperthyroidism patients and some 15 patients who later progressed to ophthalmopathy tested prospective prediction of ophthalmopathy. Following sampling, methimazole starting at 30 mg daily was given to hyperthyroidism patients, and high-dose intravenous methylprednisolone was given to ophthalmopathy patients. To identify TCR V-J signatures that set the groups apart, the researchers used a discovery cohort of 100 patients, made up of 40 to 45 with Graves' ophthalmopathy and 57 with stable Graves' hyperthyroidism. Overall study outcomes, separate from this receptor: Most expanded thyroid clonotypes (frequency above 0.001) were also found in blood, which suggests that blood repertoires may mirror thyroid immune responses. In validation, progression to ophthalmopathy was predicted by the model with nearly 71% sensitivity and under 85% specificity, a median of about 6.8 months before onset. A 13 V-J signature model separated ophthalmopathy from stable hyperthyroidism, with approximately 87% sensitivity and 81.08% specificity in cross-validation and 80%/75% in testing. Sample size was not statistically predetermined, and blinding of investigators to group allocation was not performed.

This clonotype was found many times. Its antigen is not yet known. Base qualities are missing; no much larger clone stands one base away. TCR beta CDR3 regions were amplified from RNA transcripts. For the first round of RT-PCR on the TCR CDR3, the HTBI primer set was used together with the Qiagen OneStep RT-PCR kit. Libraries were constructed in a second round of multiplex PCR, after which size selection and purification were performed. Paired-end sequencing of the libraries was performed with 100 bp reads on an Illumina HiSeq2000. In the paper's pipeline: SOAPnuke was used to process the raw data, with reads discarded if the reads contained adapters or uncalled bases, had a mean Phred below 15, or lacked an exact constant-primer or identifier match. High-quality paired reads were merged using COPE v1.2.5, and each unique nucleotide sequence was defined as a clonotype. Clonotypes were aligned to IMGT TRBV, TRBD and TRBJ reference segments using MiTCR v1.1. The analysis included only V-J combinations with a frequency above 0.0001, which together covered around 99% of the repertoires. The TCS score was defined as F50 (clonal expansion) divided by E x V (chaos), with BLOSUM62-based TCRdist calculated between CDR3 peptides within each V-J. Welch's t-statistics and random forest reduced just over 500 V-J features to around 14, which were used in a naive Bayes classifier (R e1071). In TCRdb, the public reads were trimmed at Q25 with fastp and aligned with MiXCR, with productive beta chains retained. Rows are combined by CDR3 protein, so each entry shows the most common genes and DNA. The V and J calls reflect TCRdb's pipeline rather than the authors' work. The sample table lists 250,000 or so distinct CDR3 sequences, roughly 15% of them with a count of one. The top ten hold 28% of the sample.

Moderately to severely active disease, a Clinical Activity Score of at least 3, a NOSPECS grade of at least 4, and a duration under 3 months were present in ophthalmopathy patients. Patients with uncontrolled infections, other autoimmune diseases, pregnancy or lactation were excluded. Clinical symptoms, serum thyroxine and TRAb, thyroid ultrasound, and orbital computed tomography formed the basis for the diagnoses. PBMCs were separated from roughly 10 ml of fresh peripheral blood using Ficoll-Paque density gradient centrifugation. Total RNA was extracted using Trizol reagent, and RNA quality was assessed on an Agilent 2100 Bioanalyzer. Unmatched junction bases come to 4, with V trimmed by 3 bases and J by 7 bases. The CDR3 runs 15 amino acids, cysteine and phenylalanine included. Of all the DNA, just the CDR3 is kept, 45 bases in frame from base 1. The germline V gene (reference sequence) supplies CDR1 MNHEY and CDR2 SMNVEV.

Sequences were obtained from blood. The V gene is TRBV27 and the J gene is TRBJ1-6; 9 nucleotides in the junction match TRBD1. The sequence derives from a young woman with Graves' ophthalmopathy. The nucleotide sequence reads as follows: TGTGCCAGCAGTTTTGGGACAGGGCGCAATTCACCCCTCCACTTT. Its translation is CASSFGTGRNSPLHF.